This is a list of T cell receptor beta chains from one sample in a study of blood T cell repertoires in COVID-19. Only in-frame clones appear in the TCRdb table, and some are missing; sequencing was by immunoSEQ multiplex PCR. The sample contains under 200,000 clones, about nine tenths of which appear only once. Sequencing input: peripheral blood. These TCRs come from a man in his fifties with acute or convalescent COVID-19. The CDR3 runs from the conserved cysteine through the conserved F or W. The D gene is left open where the match is weak. Expanded clones are given a class, and other clones once, few, many or no size at all.

J gene | clone size | D gene | V gene | CDR3 DNA | CDR3 protein
TRBJ2-7 | once | TRBD2 | TRBV29-1 | TGCAGCGTTCGCAATTCGACTAGCGGGGTCTCCTACGAGCAGTACTTC | CSVRNSTSGVSYEQYF
TRBJ1-4 | NA | NA | TRBV5-1 | TGCGCCAGCAGCCAGGGTATTAATGAAAAACTGTTTTTT | CASSQGINEKLFF
TRBJ1-5 | NA | NA | TRBV27 | TGTGCCAGCAGTTTAGGTCAGGGCAATCAGCCCCAGCATTTT | CASSLGQGNQPQHF
TRBJ1-3 | NA | NA | TRBV3-1/TRBV3-2 | TGTGCCAGCAGCCATTTGGCCGGAAACACCATATATTTT | CASSHLAGNTIYF
TRBJ2-2 | NA | NA | TRBV5-8 | TGTGCCAGCAGCTTCAGCGGGAACACCGGGGAGCTGTTTTTT | CASSFSGNTGELFF
TRBJ2-7 | once | NA | TRBV5-1 | TGCGCCAGCACCCCGCGCGGCTCGACCTACTACGAGCAGTACTTC | CASTPRGSTYYEQYF
TRBJ1-1 | NA | TRBD1 | TRBV30 | TGTGCCTGGAGCGGGGACAGGGGAGGGACTGAAGCTTTCTTT | CAWSGDRGGTEAFF
TRBJ2-4 | NA | NA | TRBV6-5 | TGTGCCAGCAGACACCAGGGTCCCATTCAGTACTTC | CASRHQGPIQYF
TRBJ2-3 | NA | TRBD2 | TRBV5-1 | TGCGCCAGCAGCTTGCTAGCGGGAGAAACAGATACGCAGTATTTT | CASSLLAGETDTQYF
TRBJ2-5 | NA | TRBD2 | TRBV5-4 | TGTGCCAGCAGCTTGCCACAGCGGGGGGAGACCCAGTACTTC | CASSLPQRGETQYF
TRBJ1-2 | NA | TRBD1 | TRBV10-3 | TGTGCCATCAGTGCAGGGGGCGATGGCTACACCTTC | CAISAGGDGYTF
TRBJ2-5 | NA | NA | TRBV5-4 | TGTGCCAGCAGCCAACCGGACAGCCCATTGAACGAGACCCAGTACTTC | CASSQPDSPLNETQYF
TRBJ2-2 | NA | TRBD1 | TRBV19 | TGTGCCAGTATTGACAGGGCTCCGGGAACCGGGGAGCTGTTTTTT | CASIDRAPGTGELFF
TRBJ2-6 | NA | TRBD1 | TRBV27 | TGTGCCAGCAGTCCGATTACAGGGGGTTCTGGGGCCAACGTCCTGACTTTC | CASSPITGGSGANVLTF
TRBJ1-1 | NA | NA | TRBV2 | TGTGCCAGCAAACAGGGAATCCACACTGAAGCTTTCTTT | CASKQGIHTEAFF
TRBJ2-1 | NA | TRBD2 | TRBV30 | TGTGCCTGGGACGGGACTACTGGCTCCTACAATGAGCAGTTCTTC | CAWDGTTGSYNEQFF
TRBJ2-5 | NA | NA | TRBV14 | TGTGCCAGCAGCCAAGGGGAGGAGACCCAGTACTTC | CASSQGEETQYF
TRBJ2-7 | NA | NA | TRBV3-1/TRBV3-2 | TGTGCCAGCAGCCCTCGGGTGGGTCCCTACGAGCAGTACTTC | CASSPRVGPYEQYF
TRBJ2-2 | NA | NA | TRBV18 | TGTGCCACGGAGGCATCGGGGGAAAAGGACACCGGGGAGCTGTTTTTT | CATEASGEKDTGELFF
TRBJ1-5 | NA | TRBD1 | TRBV30 | TGTGCCTGGAGACCTAATCCCGGGACAGGGGGCGGTCAGCCCCAGCATTTT | CAWRPNPGTGGGQPQHF
TRBJ1-3 | NA | NA | TRBV13 | TGTGCCAGCAGCTTAGGGGACAGACTTCTCCGGGGAAACACCATATATTTT | CASSLGDRLLRGNTIYF
TRBJ2-3 | NA | TRBD2 | TRBV27 | TGTGCCAGCAGTCCTGGGGTAGCGGGCCCCCAAACAGATACGCAGTATTTT | CASSPGVAGPQTDTQYF
TRBJ2-4 | NA | TRBD1 | TRBV28 | TGTGCCAGCAGTTCGACAGGGGGCGGAAACATTCAGTACTTC | CASSSTGGGNIQYF
TRBJ1-2 | NA | NA | TRBV7-2 | TGTGCCAGCAGCTTAGCTAGGTCTTTAGGGGGGGCCCCTGGCTACACCTTC | CASSLARSLGGAPGYTF
TRBJ2-1 | once | TRBD1 | TRBV6-4 | TGTGCCAGCAGTACCCGACAGGGGAATGAGCAGTTCTTC | CASSTRQGNEQFF
TRBJ1-5 | NA | TRBD1 | TRBV5-6 | TGTGCCAGCAGCTTTATGACAGGGAATCAGCCCCAGCATTTT | CASSFMTGNQPQHF
TRBJ2-7 | NA | NA | TRBV10-1 | TGCGCCAGCAGTGCTGGAGGGCAAAGCGAGCAGTACTTC | CASSAGGQSEQYF